This T cell receptor (beta chain) was sequenced during a study of OX40 agonist ivuxolimab in advanced cancers. Study observations and caveats: What antigens the expanded peripheral T cells recognized was never established. Clonal expansion from baseline to week 6 occurred in both CD4+ and CD8+ T cells.

Clones were read by immunoSEQ multiplex PCR, and TCRdb kept only the in-frame ones, dropping some. The sample records 60,000 to 85,000 clones, over 70% being singletons. Germline loops: CDR1 SNHLY, CDR2 FYNNEI. The CDR3 covers 19 residues. Trimming took 7 bases from V and 2 from J; bases not matched to a gene: 17. For this clone: Its antigen remains unknown.

The starting material was CD4+ or CD8+ T cells sorted from blood, obtained in a trial of the OX40 agonist ivuxolimab. The rearrangement links TRBV2 to TRBJ2-6; 7 bases match TRBD1. This TCR derives from an adult with an advanced solid tumor such as melanoma, head and neck, liver or kidney cancer. The CDR3 bases are TGTGCCAGCAATGACAGCCCGCGACAGGGTCAGGCTGGGGCCAACGTCCTGACTTTC. It is translated as CASNDSPRQGQAGANVLTF.